These T cell receptor beta chains were read from a single sample in a study of cytomegalovirus exposure and HLA in healthy donors. Method: immunoSEQ multiplex PCR; TCRdb's copy keeps in-frame clones and lacks some. The table lists roughly 84,000 clones, approximately 91% of them singletons. The sequenced material came from PBMCs. Receptor source: a man under 40 in good health and CMV-seronegative. Each CDR3 is given with its conserved first and last residue. A D gene is named only where the DNA matches it firmly. A clone size is listed for some rows: how often the clone was seen (once, few, many), or a class if it is expanded.

D	V	size	J	DNA	CDR3
TRBD1	TRBV27	NA	TRBJ1-2	TGTGCCAGCAGTTTGCCTGGACAGGGGCGAGAGGGCTACACCTTC	CASSLPGQGREGYTF
TRBD2	TRBV6-1	NA	TRBJ2-7	TGTGCCAGCCACCTTAGCGGGGGGCCGTCCTACGAGCAGTACTTC	CASHLSGGPSYEQYF
NA	TRBV27	NA	TRBJ1-3	TGTGCCAGCAGCCTGGGGGGTCTGGCTGGAAACACCATATATTTT	CASSLGGLAGNTIYF
TRBD2	TRBV6-6	once	TRBJ2-4	TGTGCCAACTCACCTGGACGGGGGGGGCGCAAAGACATTCAGTACTTC	CANSPGRGGRKDIQYF
NA	TRBV7-2	NA	TRBJ1-5	TGTGCCAGCAGCGCCGACAGGAGAATAGATTCAAGCAATCAGCCCCAGCATTTT	CASSADRRIDSSNQPQHF
NA	TRBV4-1	NA	TRBJ2-1	TGCGCCAGCAGCCAAGTTAGGAACGGGGATGAGCAGTTCTTC	CASSQVRNGDEQFF
NA	TRBV7-2	NA	TRBJ2-5	TGTGCCAGCAGCTTAACGGGGAAGACCCAGTACTTC	CASSLTGKTQYF
TRBD2	TRBV29-1	NA	TRBJ2-7	TGCAGCGCCGAGACTAGCGGTAGCTCCTACGAGCAGTACTTC	CSAETSGSSYEQYF
NA	TRBV5-1	NA	TRBJ2-7	TGCGCCAGCAGCTTACTTCGGGGGTGGGAGCAGTACTTC	CASSLLRGWEQYF
NA	TRBV6-6	NA	TRBJ1-1	TGTGCCAGCAGTTCCGGGAACACTGAAGCTTTCTTT	CASSSGNTEAFF
TRBD1	TRBV11-2	NA	TRBJ2-2	TGTGCCAGCAGCCCCACAGGGGAACCCTACGGGGAGCTGTTTTTT	CASSPTGEPYGELFF
NA	TRBV19	NA	TRBJ1-2	TGTGCCAGTAGTATCCAGGCCCACTATGGCTACACCTTC	CASSIQAHYGYTF
NA	TRBV7-9	few	TRBJ1-5	TGTGCCAGCAGCAGGGAGGTAGACTCTAGCAATCAGCCCCAGCATTTT	CASSREVDSSNQPQHF
NA	TRBV27	NA	TRBJ2-2	TGTGCCAGCAGTTTCGGACAGTACACCGGGGAGCTGTTTTTT	CASSFGQYTGELFF
NA	TRBV7-9	NA	TRBJ2-6	TGTGCCAGCAGTGAATCTATGAGCTCTGGGGCCAACGTCCTGACTTTC	CASSESMSSGANVLTF
TRBD1	TRBV6-6	NA	TRBJ2-7	TGTGCCAGCAGTACCCGGACAGGGTCCCACGAGCAGTACTTC	CASSTRTGSHEQYF
NA	TRBV29-1	NA	TRBJ1-2	TGCAGCGCCCCGGGGGGTGACTATGGCTACACCTTC	CSAPGGDYGYTF
TRBD1	TRBV28	NA	TRBJ1-6	TGTGCCAGCAGTCCGCGACAGGGTCCCAATTCACCCCTCCACTTT	CASSPRQGPNSPLHF
TRBD1	TRBV4-1	NA	TRBJ2-7	TGCGCCAGCAGCTACCGGGACAGCTCCTACGAGCAGTACTTC	CASSYRDSSYEQYF
NA	TRBV28	NA	TRBJ1-1	TGTGCCAGCAGTTTTTTCCAGACGGGTATGAACACTGAAGCTTTCTTT	CASSFFQTGMNTEAFF
NA	TRBV7-8	NA	TRBJ1-4	TGTGCCAGCAGCTTAGCTTACAGGGAGGAAAAACTGTTTTTT	CASSLAYREEKLFF
TRBD2	TRBV27	NA	TRBJ2-2	TGTGCCAGCAGTTCCGGGACTAGCGGGGATCTTATGAACACCGGGGAGCTGTTTTTT	CASSSGTSGDLMNTGELFF
TRBD2	TRBV6-4	NA	TRBJ2-1	TGTGCCAGCAGTGCAAACCCGACTAGCGGCTCCTACAATGAGCAGTTCTTC	CASSANPTSGSYNEQFF
NA	TRBV19	NA	TRBJ2-5	TGTGCCAGTAGTCTGGGGGGGCTCACAGTAGAGACCCAGTACTTC	CASSLGGLTVETQYF
NA	TRBV5-6	NA	TRBJ1-5	TGTGCCAGCAGCTTGCGGGGGTCAGCATATAGCAATCAGCCCCAGCATTTT	CASSLRGSAYSNQPQHF
NA	TRBV29-1	NA	TRBJ1-2	TGCAGCGTTGGTATGGCGGCTGATGGCTACACCTTC	CSVGMAADGYTF
TRBD2	TRBV7-6	NA	TRBJ2-5	TGTGCCAGCAGCTTAGCCTCTTCGCGGGGGCAAGAGACCCAGTACTTC	CASSLASSRGQETQYF
TRBD1	TRBV2	NA	TRBJ1-1	TGTGCCAGCAGTGAGGACAGGGGGGTACAGGCTTTCTTT	CASSEDRGVQAFF
NA	TRBV5-1	NA	TRBJ2-7	TGCGCCAGGACCCGGGACTGTAACTACGAGCAGTACTTC	CARTRDCNYEQYF
NA	TRBV5-1	NA	TRBJ1-1	TGCGCCAGCAGCTTGTGGGAGAGCACTGAAGCTTTCTTT	CASSLWESTEAFF
NA	TRBV11-3	NA	TRBJ2-1	TGTGCCAGCAGCTTAAGCCCGAGCTCCTACAATGAGCAGTTCTTC	CASSLSPSSYNEQFF
TRBD1	TRBV28	NA	TRBJ1-5	TGTGCCAGCGGGGGACAGGGAATCAATCAGCCCCAGCATTTT	CASGGQGINQPQHF
NA	TRBV10-2	NA	TRBJ2-1	TGCGCCACAAGGGTAGGGGGGGGGCTTGGGAATGAGCAGTTCTTC	CATRVGGGLGNEQFF
TRBD1	TRBV5-6	NA	TRBJ2-1	TGTGCCAGCAGCTTGTTAAGGGGCCCGGGACAGGGTCTCAATGAGCAGTTCTTC	CASSLLRGPGQGLNEQFF
NA	TRBV10-3	NA	TRBJ1-2	TGTGCCATCAGCACTTTACAGGACAACTATGGCTACACCTTC	CAISTLQDNYGYTF
NA	TRBV5-1	NA	TRBJ2-1	TGCGCCAGCAGCTTGGAGAGGAATGAGCAGTTCTTC	CASSLERNEQFF
TRBD1	TRBV5-1	once	TRBJ1-5	TGCGCCAGCAGCCCTACCCCCGGACAGGGATCAGGTTATAGCAATCAGCCCCAGCATTTT	CASSPTPGQGSGYSNQPQHF
NA	TRBV5-5	NA	TRBJ2-5	TGTGCCAGCAGCTGGTCAGTTGGGGGCTCACAAGAGACCCAGTACTTC	CASSWSVGGSQETQYF
TRBD1	TRBV4-2	NA	TRBJ1-1	TGTGCCAGCAGCCAAGTTCGGACAGGGAAGTATGATGAAGCTTTCTTT	CASSQVRTGKYDEAFF
TRBD1	TRBV4-1	NA	TRBJ2-7	TGCGCCAGCAGCCCGAGGACAGGTTTGGGCTACGAGCAGTACTTC	CASSPRTGLGYEQYF
TRBD2	TRBV9	NA	TRBJ2-2	TGTGCCAGACGGGTAGCGGGAGTAGGGGACACCGGGGAGCTGTTTTTT	CARRVAGVGDTGELFF
NA	TRBV5-1	NA	TRBJ2-3	TGCGCCAGCAGCCTAAAAACAGATACGCAGTATTTT	CASSLKTDTQYF
NA	TRBV27	NA	TRBJ1-1	TGTGCCAGCAGTTTATTGGGGGGGACCATGGGGAACACTGAAGCTTTCTTT	CASSLLGGTMGNTEAFF
NA	TRBV28	NA	TRBJ2-6	TGTGCCAGCAGTCCTCCACAGTCTGGGGCCAACGTCCTGACTTTC	CASSPPQSGANVLTF
TRBD2	TRBV18	NA	TRBJ2-2	TGTGCCAGCTCACCACAGCAAGCGGGAGGGCCAAGCACCGGGGAGCTGTTTTTT	CASSPQQAGGPSTGELFF
NA	TRBV6-1	NA	TRBJ2-7	TGTGCCAGCAGTGAATTAGTAACAGGCGGCTATTACGAGCAGTACTTC	CASSELVTGGYYEQYF
NA	TRBV6-1	NA	TRBJ1-5	TGTGCCAGTAGTGCCCCAGGGAATCAGCCCCAGCATTTT	CASSAPGNQPQHF
TRBD2	TRBV7-9	NA	TRBJ2-1	TGTGCCAGCAGCTTAGAGGGCGGGAGATCCTACAATGAGCAGTTCTTC	CASSLEGGRSYNEQFF
TRBD2	TRBV6-5	NA	TRBJ2-1	TGTGCCAGCAGGCGGACTAGCGGGAGAACTAATGAGCAGTTCTTC	CASRRTSGRTNEQFF
NA	TRBV6-5	NA	TRBJ1-2	TGTGCCAGCAACGCCGCCCGGACAGTCTATGGCTACACCTTC	CASNAARTVYGYTF
NA	TRBV21-1	NA	TRBJ1-6	TGTGCCAGCAGCAAAGCTCGAGGTGACAGGCCTATTTCACCCCTCCACTTT	CASSKARGDRPISPLHF
TRBD2	TRBV7-9	few	TRBJ2-2	TGTGCCAGCAGCTCGGGACTAGCGGGAGCATCACCTATCGGGGAGCTGTTTTTT	CASSSGLAGASPIGELFF
NA	TRBV10-1	once	TRBJ1-1	TGCGCCAGCAGTGACCGTTACACTGAAGCTTTCTTT	CASSDRYTEAFF
TRBD1	TRBV6-1	NA	TRBJ2-3	TGTGCCAGCAGTACGGGACAGAGCTCCGATACGCAGTATTTT	CASSTGQSSDTQYF